Here is one TCR beta chain with its context. Its cognate antigen is unknown. The junction had 5 bases not matched to a gene; V was cut back by 3 bases and J by 0 bases. CDR1 is SEHNR, CDR2 FQNEAQ, per germline (reference sequence). This CDR3 is 16 amino acids long. The data are from a study of shared clonotypes between healthy human individuals. Study results and caveats: Although depth was large, rarefaction showed that sequencing of the sorted subsets was incomplete.

Methods used by the authors: Junction-only sequences produced by ImmunoSEQ had no quality scores, so filtering differed. Using immunoSEQ multiplex PCR, the repertoire was profiled, and TCRdb retains in-frame clones only, with some absent. V and J calls and clone size are copied from that table; D and trimming were computed from the DNA. The table records roughly 500,000 clones, about 96% of them present only once. Memory CD4+ cells were the fraction left after CD45RA+ naive selection. V is TRBV7-9 and J is TRBJ1-5, with 7 bases lining up with TRBD1. The sequence was obtained from a woman aged 25 to 39 in good health. Sequencing used naive CD4+ T cells sorted from blood. Subset: CD45RA+ positively selected. CDR3 bases: TGTGCCAGCAGCTTCGGAGGGGGCTATAGCAATCAGCCCCAGCATTTT. Its translation is CASSFGGGYSNQPQHF.